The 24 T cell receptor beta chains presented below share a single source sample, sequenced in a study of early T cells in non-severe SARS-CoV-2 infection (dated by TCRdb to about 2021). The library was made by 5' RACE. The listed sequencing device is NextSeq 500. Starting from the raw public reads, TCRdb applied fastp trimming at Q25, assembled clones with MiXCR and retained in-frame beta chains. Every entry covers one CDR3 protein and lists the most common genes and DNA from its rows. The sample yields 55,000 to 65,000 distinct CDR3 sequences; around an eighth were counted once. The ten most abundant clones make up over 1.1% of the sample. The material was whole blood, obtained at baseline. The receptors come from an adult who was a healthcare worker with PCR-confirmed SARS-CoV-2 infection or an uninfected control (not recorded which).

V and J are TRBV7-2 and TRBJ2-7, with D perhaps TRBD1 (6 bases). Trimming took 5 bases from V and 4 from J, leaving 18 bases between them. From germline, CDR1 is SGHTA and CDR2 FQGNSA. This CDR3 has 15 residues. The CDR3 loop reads CASSPSRPQGYEQYF. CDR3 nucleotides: TGTGCCAGCAGCCCTAGCCGCCCGCAGGGGTACGAGCAGTACTTC.

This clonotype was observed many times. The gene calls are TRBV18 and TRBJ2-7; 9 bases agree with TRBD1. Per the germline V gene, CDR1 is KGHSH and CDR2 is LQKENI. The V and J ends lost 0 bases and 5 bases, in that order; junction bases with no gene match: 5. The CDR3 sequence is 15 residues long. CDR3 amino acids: CASSPPGTGFDEQYF. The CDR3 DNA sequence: TGTGCCAGCTCACCACCCGGGACAGGGTTTGACGAGCAGTACTTC.

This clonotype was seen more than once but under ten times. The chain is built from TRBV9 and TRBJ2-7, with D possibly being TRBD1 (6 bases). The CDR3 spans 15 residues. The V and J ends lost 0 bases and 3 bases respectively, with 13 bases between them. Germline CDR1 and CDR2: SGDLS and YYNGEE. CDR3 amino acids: CASSVAGDTGYEQYF. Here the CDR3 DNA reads TGTGCCAGCAGCGTAGCAGGGGACACCGGCTACGAGCAGTACTTC.

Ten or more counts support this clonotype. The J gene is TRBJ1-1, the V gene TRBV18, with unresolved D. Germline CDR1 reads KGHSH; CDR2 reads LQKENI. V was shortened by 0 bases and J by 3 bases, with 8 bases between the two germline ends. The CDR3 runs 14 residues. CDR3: CASSPPSGDTEAFF. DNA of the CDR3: TGTGCCAGCTCACCACCGTCCGGGGACACTGAAGCTTTCTTT.

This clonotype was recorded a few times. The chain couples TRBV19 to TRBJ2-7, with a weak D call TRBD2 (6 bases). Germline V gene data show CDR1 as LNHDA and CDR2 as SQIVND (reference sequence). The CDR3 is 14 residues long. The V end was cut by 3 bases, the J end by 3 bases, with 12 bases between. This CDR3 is CASSIASGGYEQYF. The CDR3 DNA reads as TGTGCCAGTAGTATTGCCTCCGGGGGCTACGAGCAGTACTTC.

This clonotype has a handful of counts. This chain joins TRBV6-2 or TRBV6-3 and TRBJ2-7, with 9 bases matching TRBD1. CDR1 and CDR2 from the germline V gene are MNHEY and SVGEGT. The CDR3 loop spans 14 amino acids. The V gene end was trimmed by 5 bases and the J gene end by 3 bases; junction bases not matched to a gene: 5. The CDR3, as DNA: TGTGCCAGCAGTGACCTGGACAGGGGCTACGAGCAGTACTTC. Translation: CASSDLDRGYEQYF.

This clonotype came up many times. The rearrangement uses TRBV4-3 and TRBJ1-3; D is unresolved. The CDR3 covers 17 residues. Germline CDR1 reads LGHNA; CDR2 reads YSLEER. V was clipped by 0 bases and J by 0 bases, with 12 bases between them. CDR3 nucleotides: TGCGCCAGCAGCCAAGATCCTACCAGGAGCTCTGGAAACACCATATATTTT. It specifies CASSQDPTRSSGNTIYF.

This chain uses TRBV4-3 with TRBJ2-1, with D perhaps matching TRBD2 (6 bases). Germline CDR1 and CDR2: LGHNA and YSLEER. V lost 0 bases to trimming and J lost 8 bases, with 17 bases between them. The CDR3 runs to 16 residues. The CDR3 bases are TGCGCCAGCAGCCAAGATCTGGGGGGAGCCAGCGATGAGCAGTTCTTC. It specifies CASSQDLGGASDEQFF.

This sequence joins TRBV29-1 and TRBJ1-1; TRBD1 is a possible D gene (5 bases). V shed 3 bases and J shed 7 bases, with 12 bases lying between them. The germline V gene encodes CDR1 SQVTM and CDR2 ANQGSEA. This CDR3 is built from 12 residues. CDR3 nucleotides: TGCAGCGTTGAGGAGGGGACGGTTGAAGCTTTCTTT. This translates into CSVEEGTVEAFF.

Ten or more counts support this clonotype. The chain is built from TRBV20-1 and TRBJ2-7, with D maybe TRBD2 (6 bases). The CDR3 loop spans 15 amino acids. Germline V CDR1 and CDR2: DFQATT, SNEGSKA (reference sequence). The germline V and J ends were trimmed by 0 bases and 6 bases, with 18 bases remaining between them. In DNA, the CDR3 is TGCAGTGCTAGAGATCTTGTAGCGGACTCTGGCGAGCAGTACTTC. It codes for CSARDLVADSGEQYF.

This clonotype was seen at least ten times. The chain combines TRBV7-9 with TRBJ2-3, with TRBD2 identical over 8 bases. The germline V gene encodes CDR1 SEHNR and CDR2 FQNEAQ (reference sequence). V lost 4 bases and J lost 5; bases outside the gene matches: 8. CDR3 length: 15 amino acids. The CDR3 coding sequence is TGTGCCAGCAGCTCGGGACTAGACCTGGAAGATACGCAGTATTTT. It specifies CASSSGLDLEDTQYF.

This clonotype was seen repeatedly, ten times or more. The CDR3 DNA reads TGTGCCAGCAGCCAAATCGACGGCGGTAATTCACCCCTCCACTTT. Residues: CASSQIDGGNSPLHF. The chain is built from TRBV3-1 and TRBJ1-6; D is unclear. CDR1 LGHDT and CDR2 YNNKEL come from the germline V gene (reference sequence). V was trimmed by 2 bases and J by 6 bases, leaving 11 bases between them. The CDR3 runs 15 residues.

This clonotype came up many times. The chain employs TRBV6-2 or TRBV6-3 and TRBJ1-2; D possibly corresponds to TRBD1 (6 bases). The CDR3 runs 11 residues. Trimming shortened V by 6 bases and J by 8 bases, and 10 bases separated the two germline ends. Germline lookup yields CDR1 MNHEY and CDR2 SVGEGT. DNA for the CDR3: TGTGCCAGCAGCCAGGGGCCCGGCTACACCTTC. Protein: CASSQGPGYTF.

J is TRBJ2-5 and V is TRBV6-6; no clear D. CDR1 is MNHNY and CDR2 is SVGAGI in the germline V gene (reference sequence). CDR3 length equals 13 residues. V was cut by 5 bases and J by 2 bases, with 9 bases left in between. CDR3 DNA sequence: TGTGCCAGCAGTAGGCAGATTCAAGAGACCCAGTACTTC. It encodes CASSRQIQETQYF.

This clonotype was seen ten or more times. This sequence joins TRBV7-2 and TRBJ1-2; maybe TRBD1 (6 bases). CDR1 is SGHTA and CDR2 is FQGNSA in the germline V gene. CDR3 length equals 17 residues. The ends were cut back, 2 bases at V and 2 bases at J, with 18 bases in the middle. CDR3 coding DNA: TGTGCCAGCAGCTTACAACAGGACAGATGGACGAACTATGGCTACACCTTC. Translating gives CASSLQQDRWTNYGYTF.

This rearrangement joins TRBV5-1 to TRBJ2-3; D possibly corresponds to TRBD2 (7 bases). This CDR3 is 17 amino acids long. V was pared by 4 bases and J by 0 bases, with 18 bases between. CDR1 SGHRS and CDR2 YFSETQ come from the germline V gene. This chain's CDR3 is CASSTPPGGGSTDTQYF. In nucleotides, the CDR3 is TGCGCCAGCAGCACCCCCCCGGGGGGCGGGAGCACAGATACGCAGTATTTT.

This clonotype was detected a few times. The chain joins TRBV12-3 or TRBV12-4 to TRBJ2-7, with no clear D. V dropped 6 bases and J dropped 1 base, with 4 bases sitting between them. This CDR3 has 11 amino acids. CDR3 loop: CASSISYEQYF. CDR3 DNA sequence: TGTGCCAGCAGCATTTCCTACGAGCAGTACTTC.

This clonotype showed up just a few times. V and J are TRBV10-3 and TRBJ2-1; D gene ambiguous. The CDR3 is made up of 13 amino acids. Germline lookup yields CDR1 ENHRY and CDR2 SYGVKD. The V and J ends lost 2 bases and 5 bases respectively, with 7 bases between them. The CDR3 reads CAISEPGDNEQFF. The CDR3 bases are TGTGCCATCAGTGAGCCTGGCGACAATGAGCAGTTCTTC.

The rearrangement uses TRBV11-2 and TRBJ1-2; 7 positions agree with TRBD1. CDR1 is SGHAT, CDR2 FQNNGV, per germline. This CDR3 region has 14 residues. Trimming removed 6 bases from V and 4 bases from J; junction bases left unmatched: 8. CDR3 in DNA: TGTGCCAGCAGACGTCCTGGGACAGCCTATGGCTACACCTTC. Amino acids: CASRRPGTAYGYTF.

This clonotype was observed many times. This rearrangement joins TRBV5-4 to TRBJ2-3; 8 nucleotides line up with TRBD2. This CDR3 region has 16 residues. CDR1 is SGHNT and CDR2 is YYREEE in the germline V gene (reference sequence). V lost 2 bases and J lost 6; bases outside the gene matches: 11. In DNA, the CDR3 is TGTGCCAGCAGCTTTGGGAGAGCGGGGGCTGAGGATACGCAGTATTTT. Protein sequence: CASSFGRAGAEDTQYF.

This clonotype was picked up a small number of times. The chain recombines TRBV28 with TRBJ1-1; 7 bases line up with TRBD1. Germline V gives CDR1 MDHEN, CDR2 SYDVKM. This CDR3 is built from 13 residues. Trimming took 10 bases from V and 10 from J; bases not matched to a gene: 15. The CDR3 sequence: CATETGTVRVAFF. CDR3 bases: TGTGCCACCGAGACCGGGACAGTTCGCGTAGCTTTCTTT.

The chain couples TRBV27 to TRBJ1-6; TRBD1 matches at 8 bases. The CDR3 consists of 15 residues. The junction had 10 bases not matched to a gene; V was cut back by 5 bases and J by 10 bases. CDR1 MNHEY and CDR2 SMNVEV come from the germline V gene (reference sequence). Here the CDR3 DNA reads TGTGCCAGCAGTCCGAAGACAGGGGCTGACTCACCCCTCCACTTT. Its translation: CASSPKTGADSPLHF.

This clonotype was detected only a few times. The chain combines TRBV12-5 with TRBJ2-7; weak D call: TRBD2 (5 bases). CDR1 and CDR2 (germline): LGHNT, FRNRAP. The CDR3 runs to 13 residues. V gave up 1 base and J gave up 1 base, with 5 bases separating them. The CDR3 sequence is CASGLGTSYEQYF. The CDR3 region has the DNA TGTGCTAGTGGTTTGGGGACTTCCTACGAGCAGTACTTC.

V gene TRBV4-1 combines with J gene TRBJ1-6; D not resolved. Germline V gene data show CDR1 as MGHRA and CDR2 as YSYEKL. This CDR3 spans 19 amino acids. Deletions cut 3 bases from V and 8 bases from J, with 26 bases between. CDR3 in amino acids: CASSHLVLGVPEQDSPLHF. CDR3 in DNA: TGCGCCAGCAGCCATCTGGTTCTGGGAGTCCCTGAGCAGGATTCACCCCTCCACTTT.